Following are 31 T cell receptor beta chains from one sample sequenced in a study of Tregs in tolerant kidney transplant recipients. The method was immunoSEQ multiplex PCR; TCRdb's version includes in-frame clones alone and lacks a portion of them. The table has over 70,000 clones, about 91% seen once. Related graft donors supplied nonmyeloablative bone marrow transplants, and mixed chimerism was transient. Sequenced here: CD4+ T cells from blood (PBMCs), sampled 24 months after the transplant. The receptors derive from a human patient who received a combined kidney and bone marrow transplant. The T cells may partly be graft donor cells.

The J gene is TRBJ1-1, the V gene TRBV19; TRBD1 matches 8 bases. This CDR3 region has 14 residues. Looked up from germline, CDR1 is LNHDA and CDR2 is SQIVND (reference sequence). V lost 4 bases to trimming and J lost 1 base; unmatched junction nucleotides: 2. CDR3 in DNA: TGTGCCAGTAGTACCGGGACAGGGAACACTGAAGCTTTCTTT. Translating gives CASSTGTGNTEAFF. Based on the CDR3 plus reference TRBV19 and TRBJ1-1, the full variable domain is DGGITQSPKYLFRKEGQNVTLSCEQNLNHDAMYWYRQDPGQGLRLIYYSQIVNDFQKGDIAEGYSVSREKKESFPLTVTSAQKNPTAFYLCASSTGTGNTEAFFGQGTRLTVV.

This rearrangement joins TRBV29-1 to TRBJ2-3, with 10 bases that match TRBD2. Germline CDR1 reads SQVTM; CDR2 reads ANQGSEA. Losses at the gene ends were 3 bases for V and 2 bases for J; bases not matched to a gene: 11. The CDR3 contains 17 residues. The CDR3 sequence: CSVDHPRGLAYTDTQYF. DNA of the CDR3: TGCAGCGTTGATCACCCGAGGGGACTAGCGTACACAGATACGCAGTATTTT.

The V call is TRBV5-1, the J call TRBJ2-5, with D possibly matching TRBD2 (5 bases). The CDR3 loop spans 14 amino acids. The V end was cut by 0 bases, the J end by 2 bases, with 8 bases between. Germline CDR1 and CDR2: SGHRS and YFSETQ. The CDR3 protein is CASSLGRGQETQYF. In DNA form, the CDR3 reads TGCGCCAGCAGCTTGGGCCGGGGTCAAGAGACCCAGTACTTC.

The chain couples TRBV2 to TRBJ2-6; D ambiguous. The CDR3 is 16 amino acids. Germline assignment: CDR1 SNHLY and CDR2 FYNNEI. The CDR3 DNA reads TGTGCAACTGTTCACGCCGGGTCCTCTGGGGCCAACGTCCTGACTTTC. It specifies CATVHAGSSGANVLTF.

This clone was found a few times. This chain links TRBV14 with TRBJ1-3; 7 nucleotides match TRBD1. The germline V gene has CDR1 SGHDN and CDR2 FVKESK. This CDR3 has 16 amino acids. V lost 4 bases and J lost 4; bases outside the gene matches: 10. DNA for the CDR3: TGTGCCAGCAGCCTCAGGACAGGTCAAGTCGGAAACACCATATATTTT. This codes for CASSLRTGQVGNTIYF.

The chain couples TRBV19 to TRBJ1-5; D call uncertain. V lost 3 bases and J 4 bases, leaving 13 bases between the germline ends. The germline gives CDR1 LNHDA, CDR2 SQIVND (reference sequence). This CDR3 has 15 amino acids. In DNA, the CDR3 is TGTGCCAGTAGTATCCAGGTCACCGGAAATCAGCCCCAGCATTTT. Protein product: CASSIQVTGNQPQHF.

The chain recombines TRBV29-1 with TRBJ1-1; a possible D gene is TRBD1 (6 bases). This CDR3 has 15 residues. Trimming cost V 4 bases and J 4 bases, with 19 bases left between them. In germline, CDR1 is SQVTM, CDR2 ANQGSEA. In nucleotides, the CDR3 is TGCAGCGTTGTGGGAGACAGGACCTGGGGCACTGAAGCTTTCTTT. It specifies CSVVGDRTWGTEAFF.

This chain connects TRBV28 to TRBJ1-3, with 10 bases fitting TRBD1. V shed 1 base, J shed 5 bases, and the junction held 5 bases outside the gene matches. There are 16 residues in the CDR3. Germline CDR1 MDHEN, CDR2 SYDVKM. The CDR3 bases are TGTGCCAGCAGTTTATATAATGACAGGGGGCGAAACACCATATATTTT. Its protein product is CASSLYNDRGRNTIYF.

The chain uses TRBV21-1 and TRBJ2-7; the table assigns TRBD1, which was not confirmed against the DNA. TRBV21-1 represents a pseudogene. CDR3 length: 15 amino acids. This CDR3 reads CASSLRTGPSYEQYF. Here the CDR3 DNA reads TGTGCCAGCAGCCTTCGGACAGGGCCCTCCTACGAGCAGTACTTC.

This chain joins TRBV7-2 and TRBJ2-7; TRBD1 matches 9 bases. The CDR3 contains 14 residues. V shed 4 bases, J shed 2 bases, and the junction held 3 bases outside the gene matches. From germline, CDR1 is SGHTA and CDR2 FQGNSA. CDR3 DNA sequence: TGTGCCAGCAGCTCAGGGGACAGGGCCTACGAGCAGTACTTC. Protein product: CASSSGDRAYEQYF. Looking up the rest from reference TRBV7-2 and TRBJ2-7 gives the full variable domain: GAGVSQSPSNKVTEKGKDVELRCDPISGHTALYWYRQSLGQGLEFLIYFQGNSAPDKSGLPSDRFSAERTGGSVSTLTIQRTQQEDSAVYLCASSSGDRAYEQYFGPGTRLTVT.

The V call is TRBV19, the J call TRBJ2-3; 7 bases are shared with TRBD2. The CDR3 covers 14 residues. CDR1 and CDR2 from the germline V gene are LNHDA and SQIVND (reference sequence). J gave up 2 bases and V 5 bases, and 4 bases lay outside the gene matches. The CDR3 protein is CASSVGLYTDTQYF. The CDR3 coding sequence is TGTGCCAGTAGTGTGGGACTATACACAGATACGCAGTATTTT.

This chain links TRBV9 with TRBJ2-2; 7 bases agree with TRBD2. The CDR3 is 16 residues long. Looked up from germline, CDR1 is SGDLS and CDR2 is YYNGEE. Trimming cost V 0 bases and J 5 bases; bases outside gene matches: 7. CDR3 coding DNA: TGTGCCAGCAGCGTAGTCCCGGGAGGAGGAACCGGGGAGCTGTTTTTT. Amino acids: CASSVVPGGGTGELFF.

This CDR3 reads CASSLDRSYEQYF. The CDR3, as DNA: TGCGCCAGCAGCTTGGACAGGTCCTACGAGCAGTACTTC. V gene TRBV5-1 combines with J gene TRBJ2-7, with a possible D match to TRBD1 (5 bases). CDR1 is SGHRS, CDR2 YFSETQ, per germline. This CDR3 is 13 amino acids long. The germline V and J ends were trimmed by 0 bases and 1 base, with 5 bases remaining between them.

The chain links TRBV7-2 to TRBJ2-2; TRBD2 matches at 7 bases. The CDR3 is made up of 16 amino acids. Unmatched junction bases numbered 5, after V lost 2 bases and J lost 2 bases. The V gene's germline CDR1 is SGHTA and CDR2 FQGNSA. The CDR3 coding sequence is TGTGCCAGCAGCTTAAGGCCTAGCGGTAACACCGGGGAGCTGTTTTTT. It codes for CASSLRPSGNTGELFF.

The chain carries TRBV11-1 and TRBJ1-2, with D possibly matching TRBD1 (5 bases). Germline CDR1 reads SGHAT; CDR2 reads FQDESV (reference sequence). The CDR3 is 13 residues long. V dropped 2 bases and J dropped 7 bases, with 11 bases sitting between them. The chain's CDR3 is CASSLPGAGGYTF. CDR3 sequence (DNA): TGTGCCAGCAGCTTACCTGGGGCAGGTGGCTACACCTTC.

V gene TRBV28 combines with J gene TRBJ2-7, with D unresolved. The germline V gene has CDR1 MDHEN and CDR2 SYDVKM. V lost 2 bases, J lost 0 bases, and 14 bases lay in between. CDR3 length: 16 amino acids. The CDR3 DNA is TGTGCCAGCAGTTTACTCGGCCCAGGCTACTCCTACGAGCAGTACTTC. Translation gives CASSLLGPGYSYEQYF. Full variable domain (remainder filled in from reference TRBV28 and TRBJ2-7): DVKVTQSSRYLVKRTGEKVFLECVQDMDHENMFWYRQDPGLGLRLIYFSYDVKMKEKGDIPEGYSVSREKKERFSLILESASTNQTSMYLCASSLLGPGYSYEQYFGPGTRLTVT.

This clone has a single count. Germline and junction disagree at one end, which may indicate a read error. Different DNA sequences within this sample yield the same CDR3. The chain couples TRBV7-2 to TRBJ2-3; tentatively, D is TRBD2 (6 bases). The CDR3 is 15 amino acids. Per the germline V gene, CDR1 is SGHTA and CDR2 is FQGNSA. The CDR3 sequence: CASSPGTSPTDTQYF. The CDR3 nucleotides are TGTGCTAGCAGTCCGGGGACTTCCCCCACAGATACGCAGTATTTT.

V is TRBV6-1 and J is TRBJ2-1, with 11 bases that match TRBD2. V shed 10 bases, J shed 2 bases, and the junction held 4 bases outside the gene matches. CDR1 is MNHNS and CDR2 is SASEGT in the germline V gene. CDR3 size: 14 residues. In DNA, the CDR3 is TGTGCCATTCCGACTAGCGGGGCCTACAATGAGCAGTTCTTC. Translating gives CAIPTSGAYNEQFF.

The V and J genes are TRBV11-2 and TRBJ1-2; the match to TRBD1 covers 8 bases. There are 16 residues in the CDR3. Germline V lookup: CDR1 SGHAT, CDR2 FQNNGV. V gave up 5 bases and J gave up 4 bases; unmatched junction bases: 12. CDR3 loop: CASSKHPTGGTYGYTF. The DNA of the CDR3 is TGTGCCAGCAGCAAACACCCTACAGGGGGGACCTATGGCTACACCTTC.

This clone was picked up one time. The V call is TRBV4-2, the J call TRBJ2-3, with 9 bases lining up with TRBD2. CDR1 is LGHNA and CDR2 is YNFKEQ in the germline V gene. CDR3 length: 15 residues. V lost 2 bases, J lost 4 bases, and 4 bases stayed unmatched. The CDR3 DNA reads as TGTGCCAGCAGCCAATCTAGCGGGACGGCAGATACGCAGTATTTT. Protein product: CASSQSSGTADTQYF.

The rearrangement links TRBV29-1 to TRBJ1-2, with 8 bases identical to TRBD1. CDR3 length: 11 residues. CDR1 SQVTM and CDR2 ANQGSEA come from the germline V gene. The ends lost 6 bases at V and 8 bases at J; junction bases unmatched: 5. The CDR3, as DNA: TGCAGCGTCTCAGGGGGCGACGGCTACACCTTC. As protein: CSVSGGDGYTF.

The CDR3 region is CASSLPLGLAGEAIPYEQYF. The CDR3 DNA reads TGTGCCAGCAGCCTCCCTCTAGGACTAGCGGGTGAGGCCATCCCCTACGAGCAGTACTTC. The chain uses TRBV11-3 and TRBJ2-5; 11 nucleotides agree with TRBD2. The tail of the sequence fits TRBJ2-7 better, so the J call may be wrong. CDR3 length equals 20 residues. Germline values: CDR1 SGHNT, CDR2 YENEEA.

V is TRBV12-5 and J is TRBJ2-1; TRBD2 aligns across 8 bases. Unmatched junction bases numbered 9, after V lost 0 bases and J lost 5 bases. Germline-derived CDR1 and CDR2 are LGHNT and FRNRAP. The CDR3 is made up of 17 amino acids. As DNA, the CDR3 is TGTGCTAGTGGTTTGGTACGTTTAGCGGGGAGGGACAATGAGCAGTTCTTC. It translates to CASGLVRLAGRDNEQFF.

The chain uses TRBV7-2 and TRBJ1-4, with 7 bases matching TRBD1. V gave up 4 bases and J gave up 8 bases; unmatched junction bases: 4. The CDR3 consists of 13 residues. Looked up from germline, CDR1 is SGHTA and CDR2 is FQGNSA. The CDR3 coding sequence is TGTGCCAGCAGCTATCGGGACAGCGAAAAACTGTTTTTT. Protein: CASSYRDSEKLFF.

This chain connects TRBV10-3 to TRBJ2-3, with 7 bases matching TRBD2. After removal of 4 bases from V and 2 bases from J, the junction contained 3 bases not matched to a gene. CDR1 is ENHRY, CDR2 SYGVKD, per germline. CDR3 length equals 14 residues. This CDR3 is CAISGGTTTDTQYF. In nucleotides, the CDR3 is TGTGCCATCAGTGGGGGGACTACCACAGATACGCAGTATTTT.

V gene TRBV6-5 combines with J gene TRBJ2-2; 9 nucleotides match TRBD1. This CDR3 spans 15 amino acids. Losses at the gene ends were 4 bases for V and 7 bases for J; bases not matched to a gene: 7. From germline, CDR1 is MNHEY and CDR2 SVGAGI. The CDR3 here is CASSSGTGIIGELFF. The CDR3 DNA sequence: TGTGCCAGCAGTTCCGGGACAGGGATCATCGGGGAGCTGTTTTTT.

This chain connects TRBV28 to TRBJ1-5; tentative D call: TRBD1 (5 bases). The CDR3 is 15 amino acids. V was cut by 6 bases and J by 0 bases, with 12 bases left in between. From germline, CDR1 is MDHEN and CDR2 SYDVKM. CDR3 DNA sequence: TGTGCCAGCAGACAATCAGGGATTAGCAATCAGCCCCAGCATTTT. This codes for CASRQSGISNQPQHF.

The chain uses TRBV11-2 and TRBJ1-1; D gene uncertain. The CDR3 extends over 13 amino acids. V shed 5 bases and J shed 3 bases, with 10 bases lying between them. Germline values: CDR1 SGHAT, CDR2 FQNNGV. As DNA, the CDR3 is TGTGCCAGCAGCCCAGGTCCTTACACTGAAGCTTTCTTT. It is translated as CASSPGPYTEAFF. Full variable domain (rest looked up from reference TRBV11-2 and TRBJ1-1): EAGVAQSPRYKIIEKRQSVAFWCNPISGHATLYWYQQILGQGPKLLIQFQNNGVVDDSQLPKDRFSAERLKGVDSTLKIQPAKLEDSAVYLCASSPGPYTEAFFGQGTRLTVV.

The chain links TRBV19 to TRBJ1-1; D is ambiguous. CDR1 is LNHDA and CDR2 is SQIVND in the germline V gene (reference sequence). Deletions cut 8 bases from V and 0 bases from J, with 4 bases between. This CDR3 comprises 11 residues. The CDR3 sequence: CASYMNTEAFF. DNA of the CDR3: TGTGCCAGTTATATGAACACTGAAGCTTTCTTT.

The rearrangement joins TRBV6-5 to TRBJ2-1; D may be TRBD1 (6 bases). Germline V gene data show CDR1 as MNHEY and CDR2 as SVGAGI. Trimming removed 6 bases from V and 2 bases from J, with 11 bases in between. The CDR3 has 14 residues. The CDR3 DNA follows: TGTGCCAGCAGACTCGACAGGACCTACAATGAGCAGTTCTTC. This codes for CASRLDRTYNEQFF.

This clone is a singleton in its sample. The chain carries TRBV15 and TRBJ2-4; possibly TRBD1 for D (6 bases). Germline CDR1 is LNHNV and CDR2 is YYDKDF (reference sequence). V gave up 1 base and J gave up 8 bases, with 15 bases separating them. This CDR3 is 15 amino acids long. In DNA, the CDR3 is TGTGCCACCAGCAGAGGGGCAGGGGTAAGAGACATTCAGTACTTC. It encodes CATSRGAGVRDIQYF.